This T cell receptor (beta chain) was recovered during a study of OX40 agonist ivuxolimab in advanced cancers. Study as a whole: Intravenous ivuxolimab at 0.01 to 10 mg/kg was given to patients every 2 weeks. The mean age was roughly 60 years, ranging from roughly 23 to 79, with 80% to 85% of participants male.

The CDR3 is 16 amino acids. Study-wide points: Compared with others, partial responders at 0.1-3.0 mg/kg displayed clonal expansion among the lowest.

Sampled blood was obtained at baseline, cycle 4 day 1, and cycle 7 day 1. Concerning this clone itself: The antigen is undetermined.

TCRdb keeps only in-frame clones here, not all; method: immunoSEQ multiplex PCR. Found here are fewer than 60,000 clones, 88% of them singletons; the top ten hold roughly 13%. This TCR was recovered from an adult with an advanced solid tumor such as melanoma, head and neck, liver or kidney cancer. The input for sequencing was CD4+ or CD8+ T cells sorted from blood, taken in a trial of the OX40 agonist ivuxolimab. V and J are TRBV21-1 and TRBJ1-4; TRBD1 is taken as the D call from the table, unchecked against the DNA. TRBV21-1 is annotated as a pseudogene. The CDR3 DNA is TGTGCCAGCAGCAAAGTTGACCAGGGGGCTAATGAAAAACTGTTTTTT. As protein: CASSKVDQGANEKLFF.